The TCR beta chain described here comes from a study of cytomegalovirus exposure and HLA in healthy donors. CDR3 size: 14 residues. Trimming took off 3 bases at V and 1 base at J, with 9 bases between the two ends. Germline V gene lookup returns CDR1 LNHDA and CDR2 SQIVND (reference sequence). Use of 60 Vbeta and 13 Jbeta primers characterized the PCR. Repertoires were generated with immunoSEQ multiplex PCR, while TCRdb's copy carries only in-frame clones and drops some. The profile shows roughly 90,000 clones, 65% to 75% of them singletons. The source of this sequence is a man aged 25 to 45 in good health and CMV-seropositive. The sample comprised PBMCs. The rearrangement links TRBV19 to TRBJ1-1; D gene uncertain. In nucleotides, the CDR3 is TGTGCCAGTAGTATTAGTGTTCAGAACACTGAAGCTTTCTTT. Protein sequence: CASSISVQNTEAFF.